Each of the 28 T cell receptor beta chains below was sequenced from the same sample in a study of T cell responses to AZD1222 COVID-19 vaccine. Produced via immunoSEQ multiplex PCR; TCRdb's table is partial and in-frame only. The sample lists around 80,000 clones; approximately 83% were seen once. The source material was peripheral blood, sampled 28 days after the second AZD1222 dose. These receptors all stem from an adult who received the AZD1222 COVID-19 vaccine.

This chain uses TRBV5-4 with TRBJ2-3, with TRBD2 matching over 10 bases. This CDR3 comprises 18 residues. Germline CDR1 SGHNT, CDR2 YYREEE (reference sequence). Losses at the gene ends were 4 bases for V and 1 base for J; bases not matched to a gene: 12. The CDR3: CASSRGASGSFGTDTQYF. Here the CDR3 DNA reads TGTGCCAGCAGCCGTGGGGCTAGCGGGAGTTTCGGCACAGATACGCAGTATTTT.

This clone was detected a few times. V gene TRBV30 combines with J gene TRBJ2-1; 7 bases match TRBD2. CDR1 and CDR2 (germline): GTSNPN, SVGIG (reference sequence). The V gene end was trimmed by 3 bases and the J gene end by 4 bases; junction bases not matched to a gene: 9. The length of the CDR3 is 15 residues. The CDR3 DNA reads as TGTGCCTGGAGCCGCGAGGGACTAAGATACAATGAGCAGTTCTTC. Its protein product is CAWSREGLRYNEQFF.

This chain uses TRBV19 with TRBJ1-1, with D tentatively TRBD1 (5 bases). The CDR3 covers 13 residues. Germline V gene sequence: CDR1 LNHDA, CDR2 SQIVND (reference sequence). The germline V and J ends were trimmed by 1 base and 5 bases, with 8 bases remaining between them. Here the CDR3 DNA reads TGTGCCAGTAGTATAGGGCGACAGACTGAAGCTTTCTTT. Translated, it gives CASSIGRQTEAFF.

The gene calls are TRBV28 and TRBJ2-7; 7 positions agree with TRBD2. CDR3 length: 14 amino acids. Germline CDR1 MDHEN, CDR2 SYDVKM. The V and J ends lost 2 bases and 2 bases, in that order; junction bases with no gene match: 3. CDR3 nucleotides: TGTGCCAGCAGTTTAGGAGGGAGGGCCTACGAGCAGTACTTC. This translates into CASSLGGRAYEQYF.

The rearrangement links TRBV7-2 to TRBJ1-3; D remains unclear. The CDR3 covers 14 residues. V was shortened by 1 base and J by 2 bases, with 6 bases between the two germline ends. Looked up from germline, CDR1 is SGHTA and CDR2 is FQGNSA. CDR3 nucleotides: TGTGCCAGCAGCTTAGGTAGCCCTGGAAACACCATATATTTT. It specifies CASSLGSPGNTIYF.

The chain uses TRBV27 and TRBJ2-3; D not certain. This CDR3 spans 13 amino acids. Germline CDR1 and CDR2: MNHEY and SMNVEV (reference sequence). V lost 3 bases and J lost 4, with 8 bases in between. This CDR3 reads CASSLLGADTQYF. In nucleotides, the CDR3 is TGTGCCAGCAGTTTGTTGGGTGCAGATACGCAGTATTTT.

The CDR3 sequence: CASSQGLAGYEQYF. Here the CDR3 DNA reads TGTGCCAGCAGCCAAGGACTAGCGGGATACGAGCAGTACTTC. The chain joins TRBV14 to TRBJ2-7; 11 nucleotides align to TRBD2. The germline V gene encodes CDR1 SGHDN and CDR2 FVKESK. The junction had 0 bases not matched to a gene; V was cut back by 1 base and J by 4 bases. CDR3 size: 14 residues.

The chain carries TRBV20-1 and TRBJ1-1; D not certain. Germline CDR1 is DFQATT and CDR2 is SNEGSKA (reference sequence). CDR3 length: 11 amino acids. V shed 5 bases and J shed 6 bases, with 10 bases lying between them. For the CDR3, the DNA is TGCAGTGCTCCCACCCGGGCTGAAGCTTTCTTT. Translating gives CSAPTRAEAFF.

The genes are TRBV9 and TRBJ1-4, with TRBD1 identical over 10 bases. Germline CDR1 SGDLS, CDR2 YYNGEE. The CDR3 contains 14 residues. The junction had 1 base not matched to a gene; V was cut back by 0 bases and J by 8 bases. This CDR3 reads CASSVEGQGEKLFF. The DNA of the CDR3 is TGTGCCAGCAGCGTAGAGGGACAGGGGGAAAAACTGTTTTTT.

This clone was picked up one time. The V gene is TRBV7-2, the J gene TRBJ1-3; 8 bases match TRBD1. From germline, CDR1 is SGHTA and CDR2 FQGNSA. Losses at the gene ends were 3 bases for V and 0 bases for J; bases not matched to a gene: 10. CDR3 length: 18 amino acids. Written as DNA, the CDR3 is TGTGCCAGCAGCTTCACCTTCCCGGGACAGGCCTCTGGAAACACCATATATTTT. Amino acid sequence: CASSFTFPGQASGNTIYF.

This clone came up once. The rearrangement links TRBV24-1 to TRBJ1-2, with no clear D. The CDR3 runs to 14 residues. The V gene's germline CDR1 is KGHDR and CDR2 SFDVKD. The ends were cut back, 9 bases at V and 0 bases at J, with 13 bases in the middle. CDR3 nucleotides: TGTGCCACCTCAGGCGGGCCTACTAACTATGGCTACACCTTC. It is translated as CATSGGPTNYGYTF.

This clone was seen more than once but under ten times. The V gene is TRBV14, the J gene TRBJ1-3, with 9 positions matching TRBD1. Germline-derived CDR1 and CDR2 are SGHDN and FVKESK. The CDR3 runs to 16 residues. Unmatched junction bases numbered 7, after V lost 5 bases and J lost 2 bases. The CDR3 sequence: CASSAVTGGAGNTIYF. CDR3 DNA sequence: TGTGCCAGCAGCGCCGTGACAGGGGGAGCTGGAAACACCATATATTTT.

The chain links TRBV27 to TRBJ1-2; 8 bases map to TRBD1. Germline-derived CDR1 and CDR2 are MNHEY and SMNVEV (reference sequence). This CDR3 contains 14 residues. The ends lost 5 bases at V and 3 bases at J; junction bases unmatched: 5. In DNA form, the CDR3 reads TGTGCCAGCAGTCCACAGGGGGTTTACTATGGCTACACCTTC. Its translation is CASSPQGVYYGYTF.

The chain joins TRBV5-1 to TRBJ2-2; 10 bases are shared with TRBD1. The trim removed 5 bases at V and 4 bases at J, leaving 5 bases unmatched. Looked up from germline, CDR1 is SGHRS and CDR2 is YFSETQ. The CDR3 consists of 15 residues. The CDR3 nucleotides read TGCGCCAGCAGTCCCGGACAGGGGGGCACCGGGGAGCTGTTTTTT. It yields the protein CASSPGQGGTGELFF.

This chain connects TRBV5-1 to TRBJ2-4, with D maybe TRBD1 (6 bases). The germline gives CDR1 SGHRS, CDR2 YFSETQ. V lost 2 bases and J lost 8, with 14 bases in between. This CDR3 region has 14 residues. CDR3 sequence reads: CASSFGQYSDIQYF. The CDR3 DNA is TGCGCCAGCAGCTTCGGACAGTACAGTGACATTCAGTACTTC. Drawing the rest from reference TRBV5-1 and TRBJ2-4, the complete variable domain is KAGVTQTPRYLIKTRGQQVTLSCSPISGHRSVSWYQQTPGQGLQFLFEYFSETQRNKGNFPGRFSGRQFSNSRSEMNVSTLELGDSALYLCASSFGQYSDIQYFGAGTRLSVL.

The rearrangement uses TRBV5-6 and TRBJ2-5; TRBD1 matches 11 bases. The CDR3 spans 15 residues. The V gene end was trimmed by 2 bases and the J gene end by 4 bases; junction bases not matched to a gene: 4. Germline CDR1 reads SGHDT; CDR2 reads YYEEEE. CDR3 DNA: TGTGCCAGCAGCTTTTTAGGGACAGGGGGAGAGACCCAGTACTTC. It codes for CASSFLGTGGETQYF.

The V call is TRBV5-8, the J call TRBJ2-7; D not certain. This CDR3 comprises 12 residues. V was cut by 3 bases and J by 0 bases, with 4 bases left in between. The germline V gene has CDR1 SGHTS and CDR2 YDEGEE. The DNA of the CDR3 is TGTGCCAGCAGCTCGGACTCCTACGAGCAGTACTTC. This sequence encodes CASSSDSYEQYF.

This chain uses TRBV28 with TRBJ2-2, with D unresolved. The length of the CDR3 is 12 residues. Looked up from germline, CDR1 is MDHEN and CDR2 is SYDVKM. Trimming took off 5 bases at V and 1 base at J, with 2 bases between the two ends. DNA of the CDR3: TGTGCCAGCAGTCAGAACACCGGGGAGCTGTTTTTT. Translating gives CASSQNTGELFF.

The DNA for the CDR3 is TGCGCCAGCAGCTTGGGGACAGGGCATAATGAAAAACTGTTTTTT. Encoded protein: CASSLGTGHNEKLFF. This rearrangement joins TRBV5-1 to TRBJ1-4; 8 bases are a match to TRBD1. Germline CDR1 is SGHRS and CDR2 is YFSETQ. J gave up 4 bases and V 0 bases, and 2 bases lay outside the gene matches. The CDR3 contains 15 residues.

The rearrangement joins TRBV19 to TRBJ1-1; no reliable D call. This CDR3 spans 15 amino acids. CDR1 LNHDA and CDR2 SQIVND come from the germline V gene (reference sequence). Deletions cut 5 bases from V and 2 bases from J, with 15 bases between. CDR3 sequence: CASSPFIGRNTEAFF. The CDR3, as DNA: TGTGCCAGTAGTCCCTTTATTGGGCGCAACACTGAAGCTTTCTTT.

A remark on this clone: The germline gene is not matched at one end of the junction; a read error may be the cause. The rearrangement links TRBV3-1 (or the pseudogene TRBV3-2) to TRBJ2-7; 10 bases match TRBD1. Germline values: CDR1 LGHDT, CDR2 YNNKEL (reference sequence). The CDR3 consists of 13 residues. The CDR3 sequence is CASSQEPLGTGAF. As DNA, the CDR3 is TGTGCCAGCAGCCAAGAACCGCTAGGGACAGGGGCCTTC.

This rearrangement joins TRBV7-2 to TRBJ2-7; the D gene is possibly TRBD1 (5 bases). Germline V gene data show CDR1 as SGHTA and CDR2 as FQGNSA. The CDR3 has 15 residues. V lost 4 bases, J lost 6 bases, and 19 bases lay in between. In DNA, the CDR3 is TGTGCCAGCAGCTCCCGGAGTACAGAAAGGGGCGAGCAGTACTTC. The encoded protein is CASSSRSTERGEQYF.

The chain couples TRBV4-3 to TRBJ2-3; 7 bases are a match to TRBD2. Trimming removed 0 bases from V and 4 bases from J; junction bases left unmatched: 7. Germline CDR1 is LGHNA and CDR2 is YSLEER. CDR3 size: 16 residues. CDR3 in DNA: TGCGCCAGCAGCCAAGAAACGCTGGGAGGGCCAGATACGCAGTATTTT. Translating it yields CASSQETLGGPDTQYF.

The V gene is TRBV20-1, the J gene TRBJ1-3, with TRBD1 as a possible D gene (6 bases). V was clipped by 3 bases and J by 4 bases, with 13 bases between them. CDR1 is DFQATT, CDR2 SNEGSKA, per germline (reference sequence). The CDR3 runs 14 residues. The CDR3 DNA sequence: TGCAGTGCTAGTTACAGGGTGGGCGGAAACACCATATATTTT. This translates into CSASYRVGGNTIYF.

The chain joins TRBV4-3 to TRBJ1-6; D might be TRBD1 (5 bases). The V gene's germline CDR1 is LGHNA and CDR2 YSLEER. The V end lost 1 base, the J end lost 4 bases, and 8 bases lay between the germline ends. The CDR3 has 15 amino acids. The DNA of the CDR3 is TGCGCCAGCAGCCAAGGCCGGGGGTATAATTCACCCCTCCACTTT. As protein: CASSQGRGYNSPLHF.

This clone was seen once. The CDR3 sequence: CASSGPYGNQPQHF. The CDR3, as DNA: TGTGCCAGCAGTGGCCCTTATGGCAATCAGCCCCAGCATTTT. The chain links TRBV6-2 or TRBV6-3 to TRBJ1-5, with D unresolved. The germline V and J ends were trimmed by 5 bases and 2 bases, with 10 bases remaining between them. The germline CDR1 and CDR2 sequences are MNHEY and SVGEGT. CDR3 size: 14 residues.

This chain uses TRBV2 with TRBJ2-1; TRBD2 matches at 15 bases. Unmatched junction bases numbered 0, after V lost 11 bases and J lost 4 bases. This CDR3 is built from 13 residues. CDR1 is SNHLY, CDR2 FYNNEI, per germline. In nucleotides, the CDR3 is TGTGCCGGGACTAGCGGGAGGTACAATGAGCAGTTCTTC. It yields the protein CAGTSGRYNEQFF.

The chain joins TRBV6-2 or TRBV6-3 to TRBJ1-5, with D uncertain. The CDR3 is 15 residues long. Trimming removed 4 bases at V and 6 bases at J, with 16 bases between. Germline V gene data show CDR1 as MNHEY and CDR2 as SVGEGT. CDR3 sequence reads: CASSFSISGGQPQHF. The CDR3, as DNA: TGTGCCAGCAGTTTTTCCATCTCGGGCGGTCAGCCCCAGCATTTT.